The TCR beta chain under discussion was sequenced for a study of blood T cell repertoires in COVID-19 (dated by TCRdb to between 2020 and 2021). About the full investigation: Samples covering the acute and convalescent phases of COVID-19 were provided by collaborators in the United States, Italy and Spain. The material from the prospective study consisted of cDNA or gDNA derived from T cells, B-cell-depleted T cells, or PBMCs. The dataset comprised deeply sampled blood TCRbeta repertoires from subjects exposed to, actively infected with, or recovered from COVID-19. A freely available public database, intended as a resource for researchers studying the immune response to SARS-CoV-2, is where the repertoires were released. Samples were obtained from the ongoing ImmuneRACE study (first 160 participants) and from about 1,300 subjects provided by 6 global collaborators. A de-identified subject ID, COVID-19 status, age in years and sex were almost always included in the sample metadata. Where available, HLA class I and class II types were obtained from metadata supplied by the sample provider rather than from assay-based typing. Points the paper makes about the study in general: How much clinical and demographic metadata was included differed by source and by participant, and the metadata was provided uncurated.

The CDR3 numbers 17 residues from cysteine through phenylalanine. Of the read, only the CDR3 DNA is kept; its 51 bases are in frame from base 1. CDR1 and CDR2, per the germline V gene (reference sequence), are PRHDT and FYEKMQ. Cut back by 5 bases and 0 bases, the V and J ends lie 18 bases apart. The collaborating institutions used their own protocols to collect whole blood in K2EDTA tubes. For TCRbeta analysis, collaborator samples were shipped as frozen whole blood, as isolated PBMCs, or as DNA extracted from either sample type. TCRbeta CDR3 regions were amplified from genomic DNA using the immunoSEQ Assay, a bias-controlled multiplex PCR. In the paper's pipeline: The number of nucleated cells in each sample was estimated by amplification of reference gene primers within the assay. To quantify the absolute abundance of each unique TCRbeta CDR3 rearrangement, sequence reads were collapsed and filtered. Productive Simpson clonality was computed per sample as the square root of Simpson's diversity index over productive rearrangements. Not all clones reach the TCRdb copy of this immuneACCESS table, which keeps in-frame sequences only. Checked studies attribute under half of the gap to unresolved V genes and leave the rest unexplained. That table gives V, J and clone size, and the DNA gave D and trimming. This sample is represented by some 270,000 clones; approximately 86% of them were singletons. Just under 9% of the sample is held by the ten biggest clonotypes.

A note on this clone: Its cognate antigen has yet to be identified. Base qualities were left out, and no much larger clone turns up one base away.

The TCR comes from a man aged 35 to 55 with active or convalescent COVID-19. Recombination joined TRBV13 with TRBJ2-3; TRBD2 is possibly the D segment (6 matching bases). The sample taken for sequencing was peripheral blood. The CDR3 loop reads CASSPYRAGPSTDTQYF. At the DNA level, the sequence is TGTGCCAGCAGCCCGTACCGAGCGGGCCCAAGCACAGATACGCAGTATTTT.